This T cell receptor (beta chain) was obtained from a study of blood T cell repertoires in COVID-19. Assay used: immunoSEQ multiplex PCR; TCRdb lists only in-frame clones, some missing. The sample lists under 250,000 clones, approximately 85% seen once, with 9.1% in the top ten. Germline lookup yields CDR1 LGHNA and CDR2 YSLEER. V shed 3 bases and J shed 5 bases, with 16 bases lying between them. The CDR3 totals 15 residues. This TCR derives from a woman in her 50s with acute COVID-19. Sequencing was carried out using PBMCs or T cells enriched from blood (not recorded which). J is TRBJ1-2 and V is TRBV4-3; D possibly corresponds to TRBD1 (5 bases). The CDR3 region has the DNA TGCGCCAGCAGCCAGGAGAGTCAGGGTCTTTATGGCTACACCTTC. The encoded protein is CASSQESQGLYGYTF.